The 24 T cell receptor beta chains below come from one sample, sequenced in a study of blood T cell repertoires in COVID-19. The method was immunoSEQ multiplex PCR; TCRdb's version includes in-frame clones alone and lacks a portion of them. The repertoire consists of approximately 48,000 clones, with 75% to 90% occurring once and the leading ten covering 6.5%. The sample was peripheral blood. Source of these receptors: a man aged 60 to 69 with acute or convalescent COVID-19.

This clone was found a few times. One end of the junction is discordant with germline, which a read error may explain. The genes are TRBV28 and TRBJ1-1; D is ambiguous. The CDR3 has 11 amino acids. CDR1 is MDHEN, CDR2 SYDVKM, per germline. The CDR3 bases are TGTGCCGGCAGGAGGAACACTGAAGCTTTCTTT. Translation gives CAGRRNTEAFF.

This chain joins TRBV11-2 and TRBJ1-3, with 8 bases aligning to TRBD1. Germline V gives CDR1 SGHAT, CDR2 FQNNGV. The CDR3 is 16 residues long. Trimming took 5 bases from V and 1 from J; bases not matched to a gene: 7. For the CDR3, the DNA is TGTGCCAGCAGCCCGACAGGGGCGCAGTCTGGAAACACCATATATTTT. It yields the protein CASSPTGAQSGNTIYF.

This sequence joins TRBV5-1 and TRBJ1-4, with 10 bases lining up with TRBD1. Trimming at V came to 0 bases and at J to 5 bases, leaving 1 base not matched to a gene. Germline loops: CDR1 SGHRS, CDR2 YFSETQ. The CDR3 has 15 amino acids. CDR3 region: CASSLAGQGNEKLFF. DNA for the CDR3: TGCGCCAGCAGCTTGGCGGGACAGGGGAATGAAAAACTGTTTTTT. Based on the CDR3 plus reference TRBV5-1 and TRBJ1-4, the full variable domain is KAGVTQTPRYLIKTRGQQVTLSCSPISGHRSVSWYQQTPGQGLQFLFEYFSETQRNKGNFPGRFSGRQFSNSRSEMNVSTLELGDSALYLCASSLAGQGNEKLFFGSGTQLSVL.

The V and J genes are TRBV10-1 and TRBJ2-1, with TRBD2 identical over 8 bases. This CDR3 contains 15 residues. Looked up from germline, CDR1 is WNHNN and CDR2 is SYGVQD (reference sequence). V dropped 0 bases and J dropped 8; count of bases not matched to a gene: 6. CDR3 amino acids: CASSESRGRLDEQFF. Written as DNA, the CDR3 is TGCGCCAGCAGTGAGTCTCGCGGGAGGCTTGATGAGCAGTTCTTC.

This sequence joins TRBV4-1 and TRBJ2-1, with 11 bases aligning to TRBD2. With V trimmed by 4 bases and J by 3 bases, 5 bases remained unmatched. Looked up from germline, CDR1 is MGHRA and CDR2 is YSYEKL. This CDR3 region has 16 residues. The CDR3 spells CASSRSGTSGYNEQFF. CDR3 nucleotide sequence: TGCGCCAGCAGCCGTTCCGGGACTAGCGGCTACAATGAGCAGTTCTTC.

The rearrangement uses TRBV19 and TRBJ2-2; 10 nucleotides align to TRBD1. J lost 6 bases, V lost 7 bases, and 11 bases had no gene match. The CDR3 runs 16 residues. Germline V lookup: CDR1 LNHDA, CDR2 SQIVND (reference sequence). The CDR3 nucleotides read TGTGCCAGTATGTTCGGGACAGGGGTTGTCGCCGGGGAGCTGTTTTTT. As protein: CASMFGTGVVAGELFF.

The rearrangement uses TRBV2 and TRBJ2-7, with TRBD2 as a possible D gene (7 bases). The CDR3 spans 15 residues. Germline V gene lookup returns CDR1 SNHLY and CDR2 FYNNEI. V lost 6 bases and J 5 bases, leaving 20 bases between the germline ends. This chain's CDR3 is CASRGGQGISHEQYF. In nucleotides, the CDR3 is TGTGCCAGCAGGGGGGGGCAGGGCATTTCCCACGAGCAGTACTTC.

The rearrangement uses TRBV10-3 and TRBJ1-1, with 8 bases aligning to TRBD1. The CDR3 totals 17 residues. V lost 10 bases, J lost 0 bases, and 16 bases stayed unmatched. Germline V CDR1 and CDR2: ENHRY, SYGVKD. CDR3 sequence reads: CATLRDRTEGMNTEAFF. CDR3 nucleotide sequence: TGTGCCACCCTCCGGGACAGGACCGAAGGAATGAACACTGAAGCTTTCTTT.

Written as DNA, the CDR3 is TGTGCCAGCAGTTTACTACGTGTGAGACAGGGCTCCGGGGAGCTGTTTTTT. Translation: CASSLLRVRQGSGELFF. The chain has TRBV28 and TRBJ2-2; 7 bases align to TRBD1. Germline lookup yields CDR1 MDHEN and CDR2 SYDVKM. V lost 2 bases and J lost 6; bases outside the gene matches: 12. The CDR3 is made up of 17 amino acids. Together with reference TRBV28 and TRBJ2-2, the CDR3 gives the full variable domain: DVKVTQSSRYLVKRTGEKVFLECVQDMDHENMFWYRQDPGLGLRLIYFSYDVKMKEKGDIPEGYSVSREKKERFSLILESASTNQTSMYLCASSLLRVRQGSGELFFGEGSRLTVL.

The gene calls are TRBV5-3 and TRBJ2-1; D possibly corresponds to TRBD1 (7 bases). TRBV5-3 belongs to the ORF category, with a function that is uncertain. Trimming removed 5 bases at V and 9 bases at J, with 30 bases between. CDR3 size: 18 residues. DNA of the CDR3: TGTGCCAGAAGGATAGCGACAGGGCACACGGGAGAGGTCGTTGAGCAGTTCTTC. Its protein is CARRIATGHTGEVVEQFF.

The chain carries TRBV18 and TRBJ1-4; D may be TRBD1 (6 bases). Trimming shortened V by 2 bases and J by 8 bases, and 9 bases separated the two germline ends. The CDR3 length is 13 residues. Germline V lookup: CDR1 KGHSH, CDR2 LQKENI. For the CDR3, the DNA is TGTGCCAGCTCACCATATACAGGGGAAAAACTGTTTTTT. This codes for CASSPYTGEKLFF.

The rearrangement uses TRBV14 and TRBJ2-7, with D tentatively TRBD2 (7 bases). The V end was cut by 4 bases, the J end by 1 base, with 17 bases between. This CDR3 is built from 16 residues. Germline CDR1 reads SGHDN; CDR2 reads FVKESK. The CDR3 bases are TGTGCCAGCAGCCCACCAGGGAGGGGGAGTTCCTACGAGCAGTACTTC. The encoded protein is CASSPPGRGSSYEQYF.

The V gene is TRBV5-3, the J gene TRBJ2-2; no reliable D call. TRBV5-3 is an ORF for which the function is uncertain. V was clipped by 0 bases and J by 5 bases, with 11 bases between them. This CDR3 has 15 amino acids. The CDR3 loop is CARSLAQPRTGELFF. CDR3 in DNA: TGTGCCAGAAGCTTGGCACAGCCGAGAACCGGGGAGCTGTTTTTT.

The V call is TRBV7-9, the J call TRBJ2-2, with D possibly being TRBD1 (5 bases). V was pared by 2 bases and J by 2 bases, with 12 bases between. CDR3 length: 16 amino acids. Germline CDR1 reads SEHNR; CDR2 reads FQNEAQ (reference sequence). The CDR3 here is CASSLRTPKNTGELFF. The CDR3 DNA sequence: TGTGCCAGCAGCTTAAGGACACCGAAAAACACCGGGGAGCTGTTTTTT.

This clone has just one count. The chain has TRBV28 and TRBJ2-7; the D gene is possibly TRBD1 (5 bases). The ends were cut back, 5 bases at V and 3 bases at J, with 14 bases in the middle. Germline V gives CDR1 MDHEN, CDR2 SYDVKM. The CDR3 has 14 amino acids. This chain's CDR3 is CASSAYGQFYEQYF. The DNA for the CDR3 is TGTGCCAGCAGTGCCTACGGACAATTCTACGAGCAGTACTTC.

V is TRBV7-3 and J is TRBJ2-2; TRBD1 agrees at 7 bases. The ends lost 3 bases at V and 11 bases at J; junction bases unmatched: 6. Germline assignment: CDR1 SGHTA and CDR2 FQGTGA. The CDR3 spans 13 residues. The CDR3 nucleotides read TGTGCCAGCAGCTTCAACCGGGACAGCGAGCTGTTTTTT. Residues: CASSFNRDSELFF.

The V gene is TRBV5-1, the J gene TRBJ2-1; no firm D call. This CDR3 has 13 residues. CDR1 is SGHRS, CDR2 YFSETQ, per germline. V was pared by 0 bases and J by 5 bases, with 6 bases between. For the CDR3, the DNA is TGCGCCAGCAGCTTGGGGCCTGACAATGAGCAGTTCTTC. As protein: CASSLGPDNEQFF.

This chain uses TRBV27 with TRBJ1-5, with unresolved D. The germline V and J ends were trimmed by 6 bases and 2 bases, with 11 bases remaining between them. CDR1 is MNHEY and CDR2 is SMNVEV in the germline V gene (reference sequence). The CDR3 sequence is 14 residues long. CDR3 sequence reads: CASSRRARNQPQHF. In DNA form, the CDR3 reads TGTGCCAGCAGCCGGCGGGCCCGCAATCAGCCCCAGCATTTT.

The chain uses TRBV24-1 and TRBJ2-1, with 13 nucleotides matching TRBD2. Germline CDR1 KGHDR, CDR2 SFDVKD. The CDR3 sequence is 17 residues long. V gave up 3 bases and J gave up 8 bases; unmatched junction bases: 9. CDR3 in DNA: TGTGCCACCAGTGATCCGACGACTAGCGGGAGGATCGATGAGCAGTTCTTC. Protein: CATSDPTTSGRIDEQFF.

The V and J genes are TRBV27 and TRBJ1-4; no clear D gene. Germline V gene lookup returns CDR1 MNHEY and CDR2 SMNVEV (reference sequence). V lost 5 bases, J lost 3 bases, and 16 bases lay in between. This CDR3 has 16 residues. CDR3 sequence (DNA): TGTGCCAGCAGTCTCTTGGGAGGGTTCCCTAATGAAAAACTGTTTTTT. Translated: CASSLLGGFPNEKLFF. Based on the CDR3 plus reference TRBV27 and TRBJ1-4, the full variable domain is EAQVTQNPRYLITVTGKKLTVTCSQNMNHEYMSWYRQDPGLGLRQIYYSMNVEVTDKGDVPEGYKVSRKEKRNFPLILESPSPNQTSLYFCASSLLGGFPNEKLFFGSGTQLSVL.

The chain recombines TRBV5-1 with TRBJ2-7, with 9 bases identical to TRBD2. In germline, CDR1 is SGHRS, CDR2 YFSETQ. The CDR3 is 18 residues long. Trimming cost V 0 bases and J 3 bases; bases outside gene matches: 13. In DNA form, the CDR3 reads TGCGCCAGCAGCTTGGGGGCTATTAGCGGGAGAGCTGGCTACGAGCAGTACTTC. Amino acid sequence: CASSLGAISGRAGYEQYF.

The J gene is TRBJ2-2, the V gene TRBV16, with D possibly being TRBD2 (6 bases). Germline CDR1 is KGHSY and CDR2 is FQNENV. V was trimmed by 4 bases and J by 4 bases, leaving 10 bases between them. This CDR3 has 14 residues. CDR3 region: CASSPNGGTGELFF. The CDR3 DNA reads TGTGCCAGCAGCCCTAACGGGGGCACCGGGGAGCTGTTTTTT.

The chain carries TRBV9 and TRBJ1-1; TRBD1 is a possible D gene (5 bases). CDR1 is SGDLS and CDR2 is YYNGEE in the germline V gene. V gave up 2 bases and J gave up 1 base, with 9 bases separating them. The CDR3 totals 14 residues. CDR3 sequence: CASSVVRANTEAFF. The DNA of the CDR3 is TGTGCCAGCAGCGTCGTCAGGGCGAACACTGAAGCTTTCTTT.

Concerning this clone itself: The same CDR3 arises from other DNA sequences in this sample as well. J is TRBJ1-5 and V is TRBV5-1; 7 bases map to TRBD1. The CDR3 is 15 amino acids. CDR1 SGHRS and CDR2 YFSETQ come from the germline V gene. The V gene end was trimmed by 0 bases and the J gene end by 3 bases; junction bases not matched to a gene: 3. The CDR3 DNA reads as TGCGCCAGCAGCTTGGGTGACAGGGACAATCAGCCCCAGCATTTT. It encodes CASSLGDRDNQPQHF.